Below are 22 T cell receptor beta chains sequenced from a single sample in a study of post-analysis software for immune sequencing data. Study results and limitations: Patients carried a handful of TRBV segments more frequently than controls did, and TRBV5-6, TRBV5-1 and TRBV20-1 were among them.

Antigens of these TCRs are unknown. Researchers reported that TCR beta cDNA libraries carried unique molecular identifiers. TCRdb reanalysed the PCR reads using MiXCR and keeps one entry per CDR3 protein. The repertoire consists of 350,000 to 500,000 distinct CDR3 sequences, with 30% to 45% occurring once and the leading ten covering about 8%. The sequencing sample was made of blood. These receptors were obtained from a girl aged 2-9 years with multiple sclerosis.

This chain links TRBV7-3 with TRBJ2-1; 8 nucleotides agree with TRBD2. Germline lookup yields CDR1 SGHTA and CDR2 FQGTGA. The CDR3 loop spans 17 amino acids. With V trimmed by 3 bases and J by 0 bases, 7 bases remained unmatched. The CDR3 loop reads CASSFRKRGSSYNEQFF. For the CDR3, the DNA is TGTGCCAGCAGCTTCAGGAAGCGGGGGAGCTCCTACAATGAGCAGTTCTTC.

The sample holds a few counts of this clonotype. A much larger clone lies a single base off, so this may be a read error. The CDR3 spells CASSESALEQYF. CDR3 nucleotides: TGTGCCAGCAGTGAGTCTGCCCTCGAGCAGTACTTC. V usage is TRBV10-3 and J usage is TRBJ2-7; D is unclear. This CDR3 has 12 residues. Germline CDR1 ENHRY, CDR2 SYGVKD.

This clonotype appeared a few times. The chain carries TRBV6-5 and TRBJ2-7; TRBD1 matches 7 bases. After removal of 0 bases from V and 0 bases from J, the junction contained 11 bases not matched to a gene. Germline-derived CDR1 and CDR2 are MNHEY and SVGAGI. The CDR3 extends over 18 amino acids. CDR3 protein: CASSYSKTGLTRSYEQYF. As DNA, the CDR3 is TGTGCCAGCAGTTACTCGAAGACAGGGCTTACTCGCTCCTACGAGCAGTACTTC.

The chain combines TRBV27 with TRBJ2-1; TRBD2 is a possible D gene (6 bases). This CDR3 has 13 residues. V lost 10 bases, J lost 6 bases, and 16 bases lay in between. CDR1 is MNHEY and CDR2 is SMNVEV in the germline V gene (reference sequence). This chain's CDR3 is CATSVGSGNEQFF. The CDR3, as DNA: TGTGCCACCTCTGTCGGGAGTGGCAATGAGCAGTTCTTC.

This rearrangement joins TRBV6-5 to TRBJ2-5, with D possibly being TRBD2 (5 bases). V was shortened by 6 bases and J by 2 bases, with 19 bases between the two germline ends. This CDR3 spans 16 amino acids. CDR1 and CDR2 from the germline V gene are MNHEY and SVGAGI. The CDR3 reads CASSHEAASRQETQYF. The CDR3 DNA reads as TGTGCCAGCAGCCACGAGGCGGCTAGCCGACAAGAGACCCAGTACTTC.

V usage is TRBV2 and J usage is TRBJ1-6; D might be TRBD1 (5 bases). From germline, CDR1 is SNHLY and CDR2 FYNNEI. The CDR3 loop spans 16 amino acids. V dropped 4 bases and J dropped 6 bases, with 16 bases sitting between them. CDR3 in amino acids: CASSGYLAGSNSPLHF. DNA for the CDR3: TGTGCCAGCAGTGGTTACTTGGCAGGGAGTAATTCACCCCTCCACTTT.

The genes are TRBV5-1 and TRBJ2-1; 9 bases align to TRBD2. The germline V gene encodes CDR1 SGHRS and CDR2 YFSETQ. Trimming cost V 0 bases and J 10 bases; bases outside gene matches: 11. There are 16 residues in the CDR3. The CDR3 loop reads CASSLVASGVGQEQFF. In DNA form, the CDR3 reads TGCGCCAGCAGCTTGGTAGCTAGCGGGGTAGGACAAGAGCAGTTCTTC.

Details on this clonotype: A read error may explain this, as a much larger clone is one base away. The gene calls are TRBV9 and TRBJ2-3, with D perhaps matching TRBD2 (6 bases). The CDR3 spans 15 residues. Per germline, CDR1 SGDLS and CDR2 YYNGEE. CDR3 sequence: CASSASDPSTDAQYF. The CDR3 DNA follows: TGTGCCAGCAGCGCTAGCGATCCTAGCACAGATGCGCAGTATTTT.

This clonotype was observed a few times. V gene TRBV3-1 combines with J gene TRBJ2-1; D is ambiguous. The length of the CDR3 is 12 residues. Germline loops: CDR1 LGHDT, CDR2 YNNKEL (reference sequence). Trimming cost V 2 bases and J 9 bases, with 8 bases left between them. Written as DNA, the CDR3 is TGTGCCAGCAGCCAACAGAGCACTGAGCAGTTCTTC. The encoded protein is CASSQQSTEQFF.

This chain connects TRBV7-3 to TRBJ1-1; D perhaps matches TRBD1 (6 bases). In germline, CDR1 is SGHTA, CDR2 FQGTGA. The CDR3 totals 15 residues. V was trimmed by 2 bases and J by 1 base, leaving 11 bases between them. DNA of the CDR3: TGTGCCAGCAGCTTATTGCCCAGGGGGAACACTGAAGCTTTCTTT. Encoded protein: CASSLLPRGNTEAFF. Combining the CDR3 with reference TRBV7-3 and TRBJ1-1 gives the whole variable domain GAGVSQTPSNKVTEKGKYVELRCDPISGHTALYWYRQSLGQGPEFLIYFQGTGAADDSGLPNDRFFAVRPEGSVSTLKIQRTERGDSAVYLCASSLLPRGNTEAFFGQGTRLTVV.

This chain connects TRBV6-4 to TRBJ2-3; possibly TRBD1 or TRBD2 for D (5 bases each). The CDR3 is 17 residues long. Trimming removed 0 bases at V and 6 bases at J, with 19 bases between. CDR1 MRHNA and CDR2 SNTAGT come from the germline V gene. The CDR3 loop is CASSDSTGMGPGDTQYF. The CDR3 DNA reads as TGTGCCAGCAGTGACTCGACGGGGATGGGGCCCGGGGATACGCAGTATTTT.

This clonotype was seen only a few times. The V gene is TRBV7-2, the J gene TRBJ2-3; 7 bases line up with TRBD2. Germline CDR1 SGHTA, CDR2 FQGNSA. Germline trimming cut 5 bases from V and 5 bases from J; bases unmatched to any gene: 10. This CDR3 has 15 amino acids. DNA for the CDR3: TGTGCCAGCAGCGGGGGACTAACAGGAGGAGATACGCAGTATTTT. Its protein is CASSGGLTGGDTQYF.

This clonotype has only a few counts. The genes are TRBV3-1 and TRBJ1-4; TRBD1 is a possible D gene (6 bases). The germline V and J ends were trimmed by 8 bases and 3 bases, with 16 bases remaining between them. The CDR3 has 15 amino acids. Germline CDR1 reads LGHDT; CDR2 reads YNNKEL (reference sequence). CDR3 sequence reads: CASGGGLSPNEKLFF. CDR3 sequence (DNA): TGTGCCAGCGGGGGGGGGCTCTCACCTAATGAAAAACTGTTTTTT.

V usage is TRBV29-1 and J usage is TRBJ1-2; D gene unclear. V was cut by 6 bases and J by 7 bases, with 9 bases left in between. The germline V gene encodes CDR1 SQVTM and CDR2 ANQGSEA. CDR3 size: 10 residues. The CDR3 loop reads CSVDHRGYTF. CDR3 nucleotides: TGCAGCGTGGACCATCGTGGCTACACCTTC.

The rearrangement links TRBV10-3 to TRBJ2-7, with D maybe TRBD1 (5 bases). Trimming pared 6 bases from V and 5 bases from J, leaving 17 bases between. The CDR3 runs to 14 residues. The germline V gene has CDR1 ENHRY and CDR2 SYGVKD. DNA for the CDR3: TGTGCCATCAGAGCCGGCAGGGTCGGCGACGAGCAGTACTTC. Its translation: CAIRAGRVGDEQYF.

The J gene is TRBJ1-2, the V gene TRBV20-1; 8 nucleotides align to TRBD1. The CDR3 extends over 13 amino acids. Germline CDR1 and CDR2: DFQATT and SNEGSKA (reference sequence). V gave up 3 bases and J gave up 7 bases; unmatched junction bases: 7. In DNA form, the CDR3 reads TGCAGTGCTAGCGGGGCCAGGGGGCTTGGCTACACCTTC. Residues: CSASGARGLGYTF.

The chain employs TRBV4-1 and TRBJ2-3, with 12 bases identical to TRBD2. CDR3 length equals 17 residues. Trimming took 5 bases from V and 2 from J; bases not matched to a gene: 8. Germline V gives CDR1 MGHRA, CDR2 YSYEKL. CDR3 DNA: TGCGCCAGCAGCTACCCGGGACTAGCGGGCCTCACAGATACGCAGTATTTT. The encoded protein is CASSYPGLAGLTDTQYF.

This clonotype occurred a few times. The chain uses TRBV20-1 and TRBJ2-5; D is ambiguous. Germline lookup yields CDR1 DFQATT and CDR2 SNEGSKA (reference sequence). V gave up 0 bases and J gave up 2 bases, with 13 bases separating them. The CDR3 covers 15 residues. The CDR3 DNA reads as TGCAGTGCTAGAGATTCCCGGCGCCGACAAGAGACCCAGTACTTC. This gives the protein CSARDSRRRQETQYF.

J is TRBJ2-6 and V is TRBV5-5; TRBD1 might be the D (6 bases). The CDR3 is 16 amino acids. Germline CDR1 reads SGHKS; CDR2 reads YYEKEE (reference sequence). Trimming removed 1 base from V and 5 bases from J, with 13 bases in between. The CDR3 nucleotides read TGTGCCAGCAGCTTGAAGACAGGTACTTGGGCCAACGTCCTGACTTTC. Translated: CASSLKTGTWANVLTF.

The chain recombines TRBV12-3 or TRBV12-4 with TRBJ2-3; TRBD2 matches 9 bases. The CDR3 is 15 residues long. With 5 bases clipped from V and 5 bases from J, the junction kept 8 bases outside the gene matches. The CDR3 region is CASSRSGGILDTQYF. CDR3 coding DNA: TGTGCCAGCAGTAGAAGCGGGGGGATTTTAGATACGCAGTATTTT.

The gene calls are TRBV7-9 and TRBJ1-2; a weak D match, TRBD1 (5 bases). The germline gives CDR1 SEHNR, CDR2 FQNEAQ (reference sequence). CDR3 size: 16 residues. The CDR3 region is CAAGYYPGKKNYGYTF. In DNA, the CDR3 is TGTGCGGCAGGGTACTATCCTGGAAAAAAGAACTATGGCTACACCTTC.

This clonotype was seen only a few times. The CDR3 reads CASSPTGQGPYGYTF. The CDR3 DNA reads as TGTGCCAGCAGTCCTACGGGACAGGGACCCTATGGCTACACCTTC. The chain carries TRBV6-5 and TRBJ1-2, with 9 bases identical to TRBD1. The trim removed 5 bases at V and 4 bases at J, leaving 8 bases unmatched. Germline-derived CDR1 and CDR2 are MNHEY and SVGAGI. This CDR3 is built from 15 residues.